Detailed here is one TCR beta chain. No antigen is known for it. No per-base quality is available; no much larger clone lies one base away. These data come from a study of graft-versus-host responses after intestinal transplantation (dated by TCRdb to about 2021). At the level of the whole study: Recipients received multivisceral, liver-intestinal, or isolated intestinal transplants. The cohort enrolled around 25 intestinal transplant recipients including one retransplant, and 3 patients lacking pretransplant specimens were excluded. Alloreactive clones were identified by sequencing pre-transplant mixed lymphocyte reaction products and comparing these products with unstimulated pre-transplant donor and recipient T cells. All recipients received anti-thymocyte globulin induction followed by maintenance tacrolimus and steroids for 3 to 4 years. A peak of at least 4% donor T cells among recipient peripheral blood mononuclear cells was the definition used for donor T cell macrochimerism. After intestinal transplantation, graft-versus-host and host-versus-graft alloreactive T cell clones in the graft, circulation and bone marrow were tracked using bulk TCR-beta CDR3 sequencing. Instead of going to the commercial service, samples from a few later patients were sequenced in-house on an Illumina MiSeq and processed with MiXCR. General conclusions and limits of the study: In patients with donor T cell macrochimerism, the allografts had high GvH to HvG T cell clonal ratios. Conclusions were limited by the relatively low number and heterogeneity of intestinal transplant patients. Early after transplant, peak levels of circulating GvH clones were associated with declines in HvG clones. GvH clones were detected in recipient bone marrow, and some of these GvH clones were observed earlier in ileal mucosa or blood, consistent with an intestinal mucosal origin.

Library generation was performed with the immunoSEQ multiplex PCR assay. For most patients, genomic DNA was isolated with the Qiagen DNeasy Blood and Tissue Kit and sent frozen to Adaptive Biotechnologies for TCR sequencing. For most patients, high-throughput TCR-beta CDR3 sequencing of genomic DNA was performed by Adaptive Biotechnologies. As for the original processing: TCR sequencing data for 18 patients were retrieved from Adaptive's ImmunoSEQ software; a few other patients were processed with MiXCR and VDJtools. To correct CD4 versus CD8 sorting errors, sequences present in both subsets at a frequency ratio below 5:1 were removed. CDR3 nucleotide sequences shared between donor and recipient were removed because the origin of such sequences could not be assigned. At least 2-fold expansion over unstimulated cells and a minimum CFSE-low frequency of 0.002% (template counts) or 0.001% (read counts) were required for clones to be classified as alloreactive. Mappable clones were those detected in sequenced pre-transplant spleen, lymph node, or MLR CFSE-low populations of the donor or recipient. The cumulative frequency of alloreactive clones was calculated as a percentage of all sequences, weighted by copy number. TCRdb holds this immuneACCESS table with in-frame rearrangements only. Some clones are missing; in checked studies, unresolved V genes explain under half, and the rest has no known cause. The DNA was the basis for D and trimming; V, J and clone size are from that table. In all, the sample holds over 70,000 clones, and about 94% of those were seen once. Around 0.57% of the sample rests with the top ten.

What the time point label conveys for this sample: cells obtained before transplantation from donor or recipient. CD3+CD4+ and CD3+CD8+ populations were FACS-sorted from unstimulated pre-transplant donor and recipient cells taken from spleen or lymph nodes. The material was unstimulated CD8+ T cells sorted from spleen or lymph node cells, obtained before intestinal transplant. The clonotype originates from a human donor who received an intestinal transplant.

CDR3 region: CATSREGRYYEQYF. The nucleotide sequence reads as follows: TGTGCCACCAGCAGAGAAGGCAGATACTACGAGCAGTACTTC. Recombination connected TRBV15 to TRBJ2-7, with the D gene uncertain. As encoded in the germline V gene (reference sequence), CDR1 is LNHNV while CDR2 is YYDKDF. A distance of 9 bases separates the germline ends of V and J, which lose 0 bases and 3 bases respectively. Measured from the cysteine to the phenylalanine, the CDR3 is 14 residues long. Kept here is only the CDR3 DNA, which spans 42 bases and is read in frame from base 1. Joined to the reference TRBV15 and TRBJ2-7 proteins, this CDR3 gives the full variable domain: DAMVIQNPRYQVTQFGKPVTLSCSQTLNHNVMYWYQQKSSQAPKLLFHYYDKDFNNEADTPDNFQSRRPNTSFCFLDIRSPGLGDTAMYLCATSREGRYYEQYFGPGTRLTVT.